The entry that follows covers one TCR beta chain sequence. Its antigen is not identified. This sample was included in a study of T cell responses to AZD1222 COVID-19 vaccine. Study-wide results and limits: Reportedly, nearly half of unique spike TCRs recognized epitopes outside B.1.351/B.1.1.7 mutations. White British people made up most donors, females outnumbered males, and clonal diversity was possibly underestimated. Spike-specific TCR breadth and depth went up after people got two AZD1222 doses.

The germline V gene encodes CDR1 GTSNPN and CDR2 SVGIG (reference sequence). This CDR3 comprises 15 residues. V shed 2 bases, J shed 3 bases, and the junction held 3 bases outside the gene matches. Generated by immunoSEQ multiplex PCR, the TCRdb table keeps only in-frame clones and is missing some. The table includes about 170,000 clones, approximately 90% detected once. This clonotype was obtained from an adult who received the AZD1222 COVID-19 vaccine. This material consisted of peripheral blood, taken 28 days after the second AZD1222 dose. The chain combines TRBV30 with TRBJ2-1, with 11 bases aligning to TRBD2. CDR3 DNA: TGTGCCTGGAGTATCGGGACTAGCGGCTACAATGAGCAGTTCTTC. It translates to CAWSIGTSGYNEQFF.